The 25 T cell receptor beta chains presented below share a single source sample, sequenced in a study of CD8+ T cells in alopecia areata. Extracted from the samples, RNA was reverse transcribed into cDNA to serve as the sequencing template. Libraries were prepared by immunoSEQ multiplex PCR; TCRdb keeps only in-frame clonotypes and omits some of them. The data hold about 210,000 clones, with under 70% observed a single time. As to treatment: oral pan-JAK inhibitor, 5-10 mg twice daily. The sample was CD4+ T cells sorted from blood, taken at week 4, from a patient treated with tofacitinib. These receptors were collected from a human donor with alopecia areata.

The CDR3 sequence: CASSSGTSGYTDTQYF. The CDR3 DNA reads TGCGCCAGCAGCTCCGGGACTAGCGGATACACAGATACGCAGTATTTT. The chain combines TRBV5-1 with TRBJ2-3; 11 bases map to TRBD2. Germline V gene sequence: CDR1 SGHRS, CDR2 YFSETQ. V trimming: 3 bases; J trimming: 2 bases; junction bases outside the gene matches: 5. The CDR3 has 16 amino acids.

This clone was detected only once. This rearrangement joins TRBV2 to TRBJ1-5, with D unresolved. V lost 4 bases, J lost 4 bases, and 8 bases lay in between. From germline, CDR1 is SNHLY and CDR2 FYNNEI. This CDR3 comprises 13 residues. The CDR3 DNA reads as TGTGCCAGCAGTGCGCTGGGAAATCAGCCCCAGCATTTT. This encodes CASSALGNQPQHF.

The genes are TRBV7-2 and TRBJ2-5; 9 bases are shared with TRBD2. The CDR3 has 17 amino acids. The germline V gene has CDR1 SGHTA and CDR2 FQGNSA. J gave up 4 bases and V 1 base, and 10 bases lay outside the gene matches. Written as DNA, the CDR3 is TGTGCCAGCAGCTTAGTCGGCGGGGGGGCCATGTTAGAGACCCAGTACTTC. Protein product: CASSLVGGGAMLETQYF.

This clone was seen just once. CDR3 bases: TGTGCCTGGAGCCAACAGGGGGTCAATCAGCCCCAGCATTTT. This gives the protein CAWSQQGVNQPQHF. The chain couples TRBV30 to TRBJ1-5; TRBD1 matches at 8 bases. Trimming cost V 3 bases and J 3 bases; bases outside gene matches: 4. This CDR3 comprises 14 residues. Looked up from germline, CDR1 is GTSNPN and CDR2 is SVGIG (reference sequence).

The J gene is TRBJ1-1, the V gene TRBV19; perhaps TRBD1 as D (5 bases). There are 15 residues in the CDR3. Germline V CDR1 and CDR2: LNHDA, SQIVND (reference sequence). V dropped 10 bases and J dropped 1 base, with 19 bases sitting between them. CDR3 region: CATSNPGPQNTEAFF. CDR3 nucleotide sequence: TGTGCCACCTCAAACCCGGGACCCCAGAACACTGAAGCTTTCTTT.

This chain uses TRBV30 with TRBJ1-3, with D possibly matching TRBD1 (6 bases). The V and J ends lost 8 bases and 4 bases respectively, with 18 bases between them. Germline V gene sequence: CDR1 GTSNPN, CDR2 SVGIG (reference sequence). This CDR3 spans 14 amino acids. The CDR3 DNA sequence: TGTGCCCGCTCACAGGGATTGCGGGGAAACACCATATATTTT. It codes for CARSQGLRGNTIYF.

This clone occurred a few times. An end of the junction differs from the germline gene, which may be a read error. V and J are TRBV5-1 and TRBJ2-3; D is perhaps TRBD2 (6 bases). Germline-derived CDR1 and CDR2 are SGHRS and YFSETQ. This CDR3 has 13 residues. The CDR3 protein is CASSQTSTDTQYF. Written as DNA, the CDR3 is TGCGCCAGCAGCCAAACTAGCACCGATACGCAGTATTTT. Variable domain in full (rest from reference TRBV5-1 and TRBJ2-3): KAGVTQTPRYLIKTRGQQVTLSCSPISGHRSVSWYQQTPGQGLQFLFEYFSETQRNKGNFPGRFSGRQFSNSRSEMNVSTLELGDSALYLCASSQTSTDTQYFGPGTRLTVL.

The chain recombines TRBV7-8 with TRBJ2-6; D is ambiguous. V was cut by 0 bases and J by 0 bases, with 18 bases left in between. Germline CDR1 and CDR2: SGHVS and FQNEAQ. The CDR3 extends over 20 amino acids. CDR3 in DNA: TGTGCCAGCAGCTTAGCGCGAATTGGCAGGAGTCGCTCTGGGGCCAACGTCCTGACTTTC. Its protein is CASSLARIGRSRSGANVLTF.

This chain uses TRBV27 with TRBJ2-6; D is perhaps TRBD1 (6 bases). CDR3 length: 15 residues. With 5 bases removed from V and 2 bases from J, the gap between germline ends came to 10 bases. Germline CDR1 MNHEY, CDR2 SMNVEV (reference sequence). The CDR3 loop is CASSAHRAGANVLTF. The DNA of the CDR3 is TGTGCCAGCAGTGCCCACAGGGCTGGGGCCAACGTCCTGACTTTC. The full variable domain, in which reference TRBV27 and TRBJ2-6 provide the parts outside the CDR3, is EAQVTQNPRYLITVTGKKLTVTCSQNMNHEYMSWYRQDPGLGLRQIYYSMNVEVTDKGDVPEGYKVSRKEKRNFPLILESPSPNQTSLYFCASSAHRAGANVLTFGAGSRLTVL.

This clone was observed a few times. The chain carries TRBV25-1 and TRBJ2-1; D is unclear. The CDR3 contains 14 residues. Trimming stripped 6 bases from V and 10 bases from J, with 19 bases between. Germline CDR1 is MGHDK and CDR2 is SYGVNS. CDR3 in DNA: TGTGCCAGCAGCCCTCGGTTAAACCTTGGGGAGCAGTTCTTC. Protein: CASSPRLNLGEQFF. The variable domain in full, completed from reference TRBV25-1 and TRBJ2-1, reads EADIYQTPRYLVIGTGKKITLECSQTMGHDKMYWYQQDPGMELHLIHYSYGVNSTEKGDLSSESTVSRIRTEHFPLTLESARPSHTSQYLCASSPRLNLGEQFFGPGTRLTVL.

The chain is built from TRBV7-2 and TRBJ1-2; 9 positions agree with TRBD1. The V segment lost 5 bases and the J segment 4 bases; nucleotides outside the gene matches: 8. CDR3 length equals 15 residues. In germline, CDR1 is SGHTA, CDR2 FQGNSA. The CDR3 nucleotides read TGTGCCAGCAGCCCGTCGGGACAGGGAGGCTATGGCTACACCTTC. Encoded protein: CASSPSGQGGYGYTF.

This clone occurred once. J is TRBJ2-7 and V is TRBV5-1; D might be TRBD1 (7 bases). Per the germline V gene, CDR1 is SGHRS and CDR2 is YFSETQ. V lost 4 bases, J lost 7 bases, and 21 bases lay in between. This CDR3 has 15 amino acids. The CDR3 region is CASSQPDRSGTEQYF. In DNA form, the CDR3 reads TGCGCCAGCAGCCAACCGGACAGGTCTGGGACTGAGCAGTACTTC.

The chain couples TRBV12-5 to TRBJ1-5; no reliable D call. Germline V CDR1 and CDR2: LGHNT, FRNRAP. V was shortened by 2 bases and J by 6 bases, with 2 bases between the two germline ends. CDR3 length equals 11 residues. The CDR3 nucleotides read TGTGCTAGTGGTTTGAGTCAGCCCCAGCATTTT. Its protein is CASGLSQPQHF.

This clone has a handful of counts. The chain recombines TRBV29-1 with TRBJ1-5; unclear D gene. Trimming shortened V by 6 bases and J by 3 bases, and 12 bases separated the two germline ends. The V gene's germline CDR1 is SQVTM and CDR2 ANQGSEA. This CDR3 is built from 13 residues. CDR3 DNA: TGCAGCGTGGGTGAGGGTTACAATCAGCCCCAGCATTTT. Residues: CSVGEGYNQPQHF.

The V gene is TRBV4-3, the J gene TRBJ1-5; D is undetermined. V gave up 0 bases and J gave up 0 bases, with 9 bases separating them. The CDR3 length is 16 residues. Germline values: CDR1 LGHNA, CDR2 YSLEER. The CDR3 sequence: CASSQDYGYSNQPQHF. Here the CDR3 DNA reads TGCGCCAGCAGCCAAGATTACGGGTATAGCAATCAGCCCCAGCATTTT.

This clone was seen a handful of times. This chain joins TRBV29-1 and TRBJ2-5; D not resolved. The CDR3 is 12 amino acids. Deletions cut 5 bases from V and 2 bases from J, with 9 bases between. In germline, CDR1 is SQVTM, CDR2 ANQGSEA. The CDR3: CSVRPAQETQYF. DNA for the CDR3: TGCAGCGTTCGTCCGGCTCAAGAGACCCAGTACTTC.

The rearrangement uses TRBV4-2 and TRBJ2-5; D is perhaps TRBD2 (5 bases). The V gene lost 0 bases and the J gene lost 5 bases, with 13 bases spanning the gap. The CDR3 has 15 amino acids. Germline loops: CDR1 LGHNA, CDR2 YNFKEQ. CDR3: CASSQDWWRSETQYF. The DNA for the CDR3 is TGTGCCAGCAGCCAAGATTGGTGGAGGTCTGAGACCCAGTACTTC.

The chain is built from TRBV7-9 and TRBJ2-5; possibly TRBD1 for D (5 bases). Germline lookup yields CDR1 SEHNR and CDR2 FQNEAQ (reference sequence). The V gene lost 6 bases and the J gene lost 4 bases, with 21 bases spanning the gap. The CDR3 is 16 residues long. CDR3 amino acids: CASSPRGVAGSETQYF. In DNA, the CDR3 is TGTGCCAGCAGTCCCAGAGGTGTTGCAGGGTCAGAGACCCAGTACTTC.

For this clone: This CDR3 is also generated by other DNA sequences in the sample. The chain is built from TRBV7-9 and TRBJ1-1; D ambiguous. Germline lookup yields CDR1 SEHNR and CDR2 FQNEAQ (reference sequence). The V end was cut by 2 bases, the J end by 8 bases, with 6 bases between. CDR3 size: 11 residues. This CDR3 is CASSLRAEAFF. Written as DNA, the CDR3 is TGTGCCAGCAGCTTACGGGCCGAAGCTTTCTTT.

The chain combines TRBV7-2 with TRBJ2-4, with D possibly TRBD1 on 5 matching bases. Trimming removed 5 bases at V and 15 bases at J, with 14 bases between. Germline-derived CDR1 and CDR2 are SGHTA and FQGNSA. The CDR3 has 11 amino acids. The DNA of the CDR3 is TGTGCCAGCAGCAATGGACACCTGCGGTACTTC. Amino acid sequence: CASSNGHLRYF.

The CDR3 protein is CASGRRNTEAFF. In nucleotides, the CDR3 is TGTGCCTCTGGACGGAGGAACACTGAAGCTTTCTTT. V gene TRBV30 combines with J gene TRBJ1-1; no definite D call. CDR1 GTSNPN and CDR2 SVGIG come from the germline V gene (reference sequence). The ends were cut back, 7 bases at V and 1 base at J, with 10 bases in the middle. The length of the CDR3 is 12 residues.

To note about this clone: Other DNA sequences in the same sample also yield this CDR3. The chain links TRBV29-1 to TRBJ2-7, with 8 bases fitting TRBD1. V shed 6 bases and J 3 bases; nucleotides not matched to a gene: 4. This CDR3 comprises 12 residues. Germline V gene sequence: CDR1 SQVTM, CDR2 ANQGSEA. The CDR3 coding sequence is TGCAGCGTGCGGACAGGGATCTACGAGCAGTACTTC. It translates to CSVRTGIYEQYF.

The chain combines TRBV15 with TRBJ1-6; D not resolved. The length of the CDR3 is 15 residues. Germline-derived CDR1 and CDR2 are LNHNV and YYDKDF (reference sequence). The V and J ends lost 0 bases and 5 bases respectively, with 8 bases between them. The CDR3 spells CATSRDARNNSPLHF. The CDR3 DNA reads as TGTGCCACCAGCAGAGATGCACGGAATAATTCACCCCTCCACTTT.

This chain links TRBV27 with TRBJ1-5; no clear D. CDR3 size: 14 residues. Germline V gives CDR1 MNHEY, CDR2 SMNVEV (reference sequence). V was cut by 3 bases and J by 0 bases, with 6 bases left in between. The CDR3 bases are TGTGCCAGCAGTTTTGGTCATAGCAATCAGCCCCAGCATTTT. This codes for CASSFGHSNQPQHF.

V usage is TRBV7-2 and J usage is TRBJ2-7; 8 nucleotides line up with TRBD2. The CDR3 totals 15 residues. Trimming removed 1 base from V and 4 bases from J; junction bases left unmatched: 6. Looked up from germline, CDR1 is SGHTA and CDR2 is FQGNSA. CDR3 nucleotide sequence: TGTGCCAGCAGCTTAGAAGCGGGGGCCGTTTACGAGCAGTACTTC. Its translation is CASSLEAGAVYEQYF.